This passage covers 20 T cell receptor beta chains from one sample sequenced in a study of graft-versus-host responses after intestinal transplantation. Grafts had their tissue processed, releasing intraepithelial and lamina propria lymphocytes. Profiling relied on immunoSEQ multiplex PCR, and the TCRdb table lists in-frame clones only, not all of them. This sample carries 12,000 to 15,000 clones, around 69% of them seen once, and the ten largest clones take over 7%. The sequencing used ileum tissue, collected 16 days after intestinal transplant. All receptors derive from a human patient who received an intestinal transplant, so some T cells may come from the graft donor.

V is TRBV7-9 and J is TRBJ2-2; D gene ambiguous. CDR1 SEHNR and CDR2 FQNEAQ come from the germline V gene (reference sequence). This CDR3 has 15 residues. V was shortened by 4 bases and J by 6 bases, with 15 bases between the two germline ends. CDR3 amino acids: CASSYPLSRSGELFF. CDR3 DNA sequence: TGTGCCAGCAGCTATCCTTTATCGAGATCCGGGGAGCTGTTTTTT.

This chain joins TRBV11-2 and TRBJ2-7; TRBD1 is a possible D gene (6 bases). There are 12 residues in the CDR3. Germline loops: CDR1 SGHAT, CDR2 FQNNGV. V lost 8 bases and J lost 0, with 8 bases in between. The CDR3 sequence: CASEDSSYEQYF. CDR3 nucleotides: TGTGCCAGCGAGGACAGCTCCTACGAGCAGTACTTC.

The rearrangement joins TRBV7-2 to TRBJ2-5; 7 bases line up with TRBD1. The CDR3 has 13 amino acids. The germline CDR1 and CDR2 sequences are SGHTA and FQGNSA. The trim removed 7 bases at V and 7 bases at J, leaving 9 bases unmatched. CDR3: CASTTLPGGTQYF. The CDR3 DNA is TGTGCCAGCACCACACTCCCAGGGGGGACCCAGTACTTC.

In its sample, this clone was seen a few times. This chain links TRBV5-6 with TRBJ1-2; D gene uncertain. Germline CDR1 is SGHDT and CDR2 is YYEEEE. V was shortened by 4 bases and J by 4 bases, with 20 bases between the two germline ends. The CDR3 is 16 amino acids. The CDR3 nucleotides are TGTGCCAGCAGCCCCAACCCGGGGATGGTACTCTATGGCTACACCTTC. It is translated as CASSPNPGMVLYGYTF.

This chain links TRBV6-1 with TRBJ2-7; unclear D gene. V lost 3 bases, J lost 0 bases, and 9 bases lay in between. The CDR3 is made up of 14 amino acids. The germline V gene has CDR1 MNHNS and CDR2 SASEGT. The CDR3 loop is CASSELGVSYEQYF. CDR3 DNA: TGTGCCAGCAGTGAGCTAGGCGTCTCCTACGAGCAGTACTTC.

V gene TRBV15 combines with J gene TRBJ1-3, with D hard to call. CDR3 length: 16 residues. V gave up 1 base and J gave up 7 bases, with 17 bases separating them. The germline CDR1 and CDR2 sequences are LNHNV and YYDKDF (reference sequence). The CDR3 DNA is TGTGCCACCAGCAGAGGAGGGCTTGAGGTGGCGAACACCATATATTTT. As protein: CATSRGGLEVANTIYF.

V gene TRBV27 combines with J gene TRBJ2-7; 8 nucleotides agree with TRBD2. Germline trimming cut 3 bases from V and 4 bases from J; bases unmatched to any gene: 8. CDR1 and CDR2 from the germline V gene are MNHEY and SMNVEV (reference sequence). The CDR3 is made up of 15 amino acids. The CDR3 protein is CASSFYGRAIYEQYF. Here the CDR3 DNA reads TGTGCCAGCAGTTTTTACGGGAGGGCCATTTACGAGCAGTACTTC.

The chain employs TRBV9 and TRBJ2-2; TRBD2 might be the D (6 bases). Between the trimmed V and J ends, which lost 0 bases and 8 bases, there was a span of 23 bases. The CDR3 has 18 amino acids. Germline V CDR1 and CDR2: SGDLS, YYNGEE. This CDR3 reads CASSVETGGDGHNGELFF. The DNA of the CDR3 is TGTGCCAGCAGCGTAGAAACCGGCGGGGATGGGCACAATGGGGAGCTGTTTTTT.

V and J are TRBV10-1 and TRBJ1-5; 10 positions agree with TRBD1. V gave up 2 bases and J gave up 3 bases; unmatched junction bases: 4. The CDR3 has 16 amino acids. Germline CDR1 and CDR2: WNHNN and SYGVQD (reference sequence). The CDR3 sequence: CASSEGQGGVNQPQHF. The CDR3 bases are TGCGCCAGCAGTGAGGGACAGGGGGGAGTCAATCAGCCCCAGCATTTT.

The sample holds a few counts of this clone. V and J are TRBV18 and TRBJ2-7; 12 nucleotides agree with TRBD2. This CDR3 region has 15 residues. The germline V gene encodes CDR1 KGHSH and CDR2 LQKENI. Trimming cost V 4 bases and J 3 bases; bases outside gene matches: 4. CDR3 sequence: CASSQRTSGNYEQYF. As DNA, the CDR3 is TGTGCCAGCTCACAGAGGACTAGCGGGAACTACGAGCAGTACTTC.

This clone was counted a few times. The chain links TRBV11-2 to TRBJ2-7; D unresolved. In germline, CDR1 is SGHAT, CDR2 FQNNGV. CDR3 length equals 12 residues. V was pared by 4 bases and J by 4 bases, with 8 bases between. The CDR3, as DNA: TGTGCCAGCAGCTCCTATCTTTACGAGCAGTACTTC. Translation gives CASSSYLYEQYF.

The chain carries TRBV6-4 and TRBJ2-3, with a possible D match to TRBD2 (5 bases). The CDR3 spans 14 residues. V shed 4 bases and J shed 0 bases, with 8 bases lying between them. Germline V gene data show CDR1 as MRHNA and CDR2 as SNTAGT. In nucleotides, the CDR3 is TGTGCCAGCAGTGTAGGCGGGAGCACAGATACGCAGTATTTT. As protein: CASSVGGSTDTQYF.

The chain has TRBV4-1 and TRBJ2-7, with TRBD1 matching 7 bases. The CDR3 is 17 residues long. The ends lost 1 base at V and 2 bases at J; junction bases unmatched: 11. The germline CDR1 and CDR2 sequences are MGHRA and YSYEKL. CDR3 bases: TGCGCCAGCAGCCAAGCCCCGGCACAGGGGATAACCTACGAGCAGTACTTC. This codes for CASSQAPAQGITYEQYF.

A single count supports this clone. This chain connects TRBV28 to TRBJ2-1, with no clear D. Germline assignment: CDR1 MDHEN and CDR2 SYDVKM. V lost 6 bases, J lost 9 bases, and 15 bases lay in between. This CDR3 region has 13 residues. The CDR3 is CASSADNSFEQFF. The CDR3 DNA reads TGTGCCAGCAGCGCCGACAACAGTTTTGAGCAGTTCTTC.

The V call is TRBV27, the J call TRBJ1-2; D is perhaps TRBD1 (5 bases). CDR3 length: 16 amino acids. Looked up from germline, CDR1 is MNHEY and CDR2 is SMNVEV (reference sequence). The V end lost 5 bases, the J end lost 0 bases, and 16 bases lay between the germline ends. The CDR3 DNA is TGTGCCAGCAGTCAGTCCGGGACTCCAGCTAACTATGGCTACACCTTC. It translates to CASSQSGTPANYGYTF.

The sample holds one count of this clone. The chain links TRBV6-1 to TRBJ2-1; no firm D call. Germline CDR1 reads MNHNS; CDR2 reads SASEGT. This CDR3 contains 13 residues. V lost 6 bases and J lost 3, with 9 bases in between. CDR3 sequence: CASSPGLYNEQFF. CDR3 bases: TGTGCCAGCAGCCCTGGGCTCTACAATGAGCAGTTCTTC.

The chain uses TRBV2 and TRBJ1-4, with TRBD1 matching over 9 bases. The J segment lost 8 bases and the V segment lost 2 bases, leaving 15 bases of the junction unmatched. Germline assignment: CDR1 SNHLY and CDR2 FYNNEI. CDR3 length: 18 amino acids. CDR3 in DNA: TGTGCCAGCAGTGAATTTAGGACAGGGGCCTTTCTAAACGAAAAACTGTTTTTT. This translates into CASSEFRTGAFLNEKLFF.

J is TRBJ2-2 and V is TRBV7-3; D is ambiguous. The CDR3 consists of 16 residues. The V and J ends lost 2 bases and 1 base respectively, with 11 bases between them. Germline CDR1 reads SGHTA; CDR2 reads FQGTGA. The CDR3 DNA reads TGTGCCAGCAGCTTACGAGGCCCCCTGAACACCGGGGAGCTGTTTTTT. Translation: CASSLRGPLNTGELFF.

The chain combines TRBV21-1 with TRBJ1-6; TRBD1 is the table's D call, not checked against the DNA. TRBV21-1 counts as a pseudogene. There are 18 residues in the CDR3. CDR3 residues: CARYNKGARGPYNSPLHF. DNA for the CDR3: TGTGCCAGATATAATAAGGGGGCAAGGGGACCCTATAATTCACCCCTCCACTTT.

The chain combines TRBV10-1 with TRBJ2-2; D ambiguous. This CDR3 is built from 12 residues. Germline V gene data show CDR1 as WNHNN and CDR2 as SYGVQD (reference sequence). Trimming pared 2 bases from V and 5 bases from J, leaving 3 bases between. The CDR3 bases are TGCGCCAGCAGTGAGGAGACCGGGGAGCTGTTTTTT. Its translation is CASSEETGELFF.